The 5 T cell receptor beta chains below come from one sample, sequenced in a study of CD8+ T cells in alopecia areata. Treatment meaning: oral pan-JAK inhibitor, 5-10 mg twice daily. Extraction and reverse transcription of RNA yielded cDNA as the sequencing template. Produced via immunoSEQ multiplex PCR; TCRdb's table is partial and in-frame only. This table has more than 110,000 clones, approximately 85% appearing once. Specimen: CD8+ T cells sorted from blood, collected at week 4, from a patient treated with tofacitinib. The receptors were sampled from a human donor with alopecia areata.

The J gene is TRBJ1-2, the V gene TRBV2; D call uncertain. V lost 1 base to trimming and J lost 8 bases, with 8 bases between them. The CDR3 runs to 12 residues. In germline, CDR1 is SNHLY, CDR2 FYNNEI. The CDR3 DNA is TGTGCCAGCAGTGAAGGGAGGGAAGGCTACACCTTC. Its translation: CASSEGREGYTF.

CDR3 in DNA: TGTGCCAGCATTTTGAGCGGGTCTCCCTACGAGCAGTACTTC. Residues: CASILSGSPYEQYF. The chain couples TRBV7-9 to TRBJ2-7, with a possible D match to TRBD2 (6 bases). This CDR3 has 14 residues. Per the germline V gene, CDR1 is SEHNR and CDR2 is FQNEAQ (reference sequence). V was shortened by 7 bases and J by 2 bases, with 15 bases between the two germline ends.

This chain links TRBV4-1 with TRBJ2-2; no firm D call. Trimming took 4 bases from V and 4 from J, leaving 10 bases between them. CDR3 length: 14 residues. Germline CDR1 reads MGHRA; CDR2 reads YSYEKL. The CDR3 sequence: CASSLGLATGELFF. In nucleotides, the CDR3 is TGCGCCAGCAGCCTCGGCCTGGCCACCGGGGAGCTGTTTTTT.

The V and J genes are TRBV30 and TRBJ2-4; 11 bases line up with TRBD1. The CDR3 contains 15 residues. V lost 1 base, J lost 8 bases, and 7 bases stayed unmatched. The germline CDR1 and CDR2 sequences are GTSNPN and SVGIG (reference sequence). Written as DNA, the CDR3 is TGTGCCTGGAGTGGGACAGGGGGCAGGTTTGACATTCAGTACTTC. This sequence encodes CAWSGTGGRFDIQYF.

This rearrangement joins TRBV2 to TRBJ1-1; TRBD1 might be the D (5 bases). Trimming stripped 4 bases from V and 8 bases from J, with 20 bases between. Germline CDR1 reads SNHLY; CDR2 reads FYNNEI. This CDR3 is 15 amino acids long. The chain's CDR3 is CASSAQGSTGLEAFF. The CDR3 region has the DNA TGTGCCAGCAGTGCCCAGGGCTCCACGGGATTAGAAGCTTTCTTT.